Presented here are 6 T cell receptor beta chains from one specimen sequenced in a study of CD8 T cells in Susac syndrome. Reverse transcription of roughly 0.45 to 1 ug RNA was carried out with random hexamers. TCRdb independently ran MiXCR on the immunoSEQ multiplex PCR reads; one entry per CDR3 protein. The profile shows 150,000 to 200,000 distinct CDR3 sequences, roughly 92% of them singletons. Sequencing was carried out using CD4+ T cells from PBMCs. Source of these receptors: a human donor with multiple sclerosis.

The chain employs TRBV5-1 and TRBJ2-3; no firm D call. The CDR3 extends over 14 amino acids. CDR1 is SGHRS, CDR2 YFSETQ, per germline. V was trimmed by 0 bases and J by 5 bases, leaving 10 bases between them. The CDR3 reads CASSLAAWRDTQYF. The CDR3 DNA is TGCGCCAGCAGCTTGGCCGCGTGGAGAGATACGCAGTATTTT.

This clonotype appeared once. The genes are TRBV4-2 and TRBJ2-2; TRBD2 matches 13 bases. The CDR3 consists of 17 residues. Germline CDR1 LGHNA, CDR2 YNFKEQ. Trimming cost V 3 bases and J 0 bases; bases outside gene matches: 1. The CDR3 is CASSHTSGRANTGELFF. The CDR3 coding sequence is TGTGCCAGCAGCCACACTAGCGGGAGGGCGAACACCGGGGAGCTGTTTTTT.

V gene TRBV6-1 combines with J gene TRBJ1-2; D is possibly TRBD1 (6 bases). The V gene's germline CDR1 is MNHNS and CDR2 SASEGT. V lost 0 bases to trimming and J lost 8 bases, with 13 bases between them. The CDR3 runs to 14 residues. The CDR3 reads CASSEAGTSGGYTF. The CDR3 coding sequence is TGTGCCAGCAGTGAAGCCGGGACATCAGGAGGCTACACCTTC.

The chain carries TRBV7-9 and TRBJ2-2, with 10 bases that match TRBD2. Germline assignment: CDR1 SEHNR and CDR2 FQNEAQ (reference sequence). Trimming cost V 0 bases and J 6 bases; bases outside gene matches: 7. The CDR3 totals 17 residues. CDR3 residues: CASSLAALAGDPGELFF. The CDR3 coding sequence is TGTGCCAGCAGCTTAGCGGCCCTAGCGGGGGATCCCGGGGAGCTGTTTTTT.

V usage is TRBV3-1 and J usage is TRBJ2-1; maybe TRBD2 (6 bases). CDR3 length equals 15 residues. CDR1 LGHDT and CDR2 YNNKEL come from the germline V gene (reference sequence). The ends were cut back, 0 bases at V and 2 bases at J, with 8 bases in the middle. In DNA form, the CDR3 reads TGTGCCAGCAGCCAAGATCTAGCGCCCTACAATGAGCAGTTCTTC. Translated: CASSQDLAPYNEQFF.

The chain carries TRBV19 and TRBJ2-7; D may be TRBD2 (6 bases). V was shortened by 6 bases and J by 2 bases, with 20 bases between the two germline ends. Germline loops: CDR1 LNHDA, CDR2 SQIVND (reference sequence). This CDR3 has 16 amino acids. The CDR3 coding sequence is TGTGCCAGTAGCTCTCCAACCGGGGGACGGGCCTACGAGCAGTACTTC. Encoded protein: CASSSPTGGRAYEQYF.